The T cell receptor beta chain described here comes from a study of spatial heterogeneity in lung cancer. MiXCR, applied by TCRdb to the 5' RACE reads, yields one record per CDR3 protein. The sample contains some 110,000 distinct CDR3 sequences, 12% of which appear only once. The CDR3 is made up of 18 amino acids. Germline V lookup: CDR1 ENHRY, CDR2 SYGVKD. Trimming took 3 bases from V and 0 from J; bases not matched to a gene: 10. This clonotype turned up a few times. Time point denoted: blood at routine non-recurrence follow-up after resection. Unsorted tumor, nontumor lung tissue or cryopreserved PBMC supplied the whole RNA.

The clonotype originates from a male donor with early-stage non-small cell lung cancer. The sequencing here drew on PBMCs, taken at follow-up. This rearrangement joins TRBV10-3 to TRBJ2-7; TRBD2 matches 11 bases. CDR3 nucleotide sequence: TGTGCCATCAGTGATTTCCTAGCGGGGGGCATTAGCTCCTACGAGCAGTACTTC. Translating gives CAISDFLAGGISSYEQYF.